This T cell receptor (beta chain) was sequenced in a study of early stage breast cancer tumors. Study-level information: Of 15 to 20 invasive breast tumors, 11 to 12 were hormone receptor-positive, HER2-negative. The ER+/PR+/HER2- tumors included 7 or 8 ductal and a handful of lobular carcinomas. Around 10-fold was the mean read coverage per sample.

The sample holds a few counts of this clone. Antigen unknown. Assay: immunoSEQ multiplex PCR; the TCRdb copy retains only in-frame clones and omits some. The sample lists about 15,000 clones, about 88% occurring once. Study results and caveats: Enriched TCRB sequences shared across patients were mostly commonly generated sequences.

Germline values: CDR1 SGHTA, CDR2 FQGNSA. The CDR3 has 14 residues. Trimming pared 5 bases from V and 4 bases from J, leaving 14 bases between. The sample taken for sequencing was normal breast tissue next to the tumor. The chain links TRBV7-2 to TRBJ2-5; the D is unclear. This TCR was sampled from a person in their thirties with breast cancer. The CDR3 protein is CASSVSTTRETQYF. The CDR3 region has the DNA TGTGCCAGCAGCGTCTCAACGACCAGAGAGACCCAGTACTTC.